The sequence of this T cell receptor beta chain was determined in a study of tumor and adjacent non-tumor tissue in lung cancer listed by TCRdb under 2018. About the investigation overall: Patients with adenocarcinoma (approximately twelve), squamous cell carcinoma (2) and small cell lung cancer (1) were included in the cohort. The 15 or so patients were aged roughly 31 to 80 years, included around ten men and 5 women, and had TNM stage I to III disease. In total, sequencing yielded 95 million to 150 million productive TCRbeta reads, which works out to an average of approximately 4 million reads per sample. The study compared bulk TCRbeta repertoires between lung tumor tissue and matched distant non-tumor lung tissue from over twelve lung cancer patients. TCRbeta CDR3 sequencing was performed on 25 to 35 paired specimens, with one tumor sample and one normal lung sample collected per patient.

RNA was extracted from bulk unsorted tissue and checked for quality with a NanoDrop ND-1000 and an Agilent 2100. All donors had newly diagnosed lung cancer, had not received prior chemotherapy, and were admitted for thoracic surgery in China between August and November 2014. Anyone who had undergone radiotherapy or chemotherapy before, or who had another cancer at the same time, was left out of the study. Pieces of surgical tissue measuring roughly 1-2.2 cm3 were kept in RNAlater solution and held at -80 degrees C until needed. Broader findings and caveats from the paper: Only around 16 patients were in the cohort, and the authors stated that larger samples and more detailed clinical data are needed. Peripheral blood was not sequenced, so blood TCRbeta repertoires in these lung cancer patients were not examined. The sequencing platform is not named in the methods, and unique molecular identifiers are not mentioned. Significantly higher TCR diversity (inverse Simpson) was observed in tumor tissue than in normal lung tissue (approximately 400 vs 170, P = 0.0075, Mann-Whitney U test). TCR diversity was significantly higher in younger patients, and higher tumor TCR diversity was associated with shorter overall and disease-free survival. The top 100 clones made up a significantly larger cumulative share of the repertoire in normal lung than in tumor tissue.

Library generation was performed with multiplex PCR. The data were produced on an Illumina HiSeq 2500. TCRbeta libraries were built by three rounds of nested PCR using primers (Table S4), following protocols modified from ARM-PCR. Before sequencing, PCR products of 200-500 bp were cut from the gel and purified using the QIAquick gel extraction kit. As for how the authors treated the data: Trimmomatic was used to clean the reads, FLASH merged the cleaned reads into complete CDR3 sequences, and MiTCR assigned the sequences to V(D)J germline segments. VDJtools was used to compute clonal diversity as the inverse Simpson's index. Productive reads were defined as in-frame sequences without a premature stop codon. TCRdb reprocessed the public reads (quality trimming at Q25 with fastp, clone calling with MiXCR) and kept in-frame beta chains. Every distinct CDR3 protein forms one entry, paired with its most common genes and DNA. Clone size and V and J calls follow TCRdb, not the original study. The sample table lists 100,000 to 150,000 distinct CDR3 sequences, approximately 71% of them with a count of one. The ten largest clonotypes hold about 13% of the sample.

In its sample, this clonotype was seen once. No cognate antigen has been identified for it. A read error is possible here, since a much larger clone lies one base away. The CDR3, cysteine through phenylalanine, is 15 amino acids long. The CDR3 DNA has 45 bases and is translated from base 1. The germline V gene provides CDR1 LGHNA and CDR2 YNFKEQ. The sequence is built from TRBV4-2 and TRBJ1-6; TRBD1 agrees with 7 junctional bases. The origin of this receptor is a man younger than 40 with non-small cell lung cancer. The specimen sequenced was lung tumor tissue. The DNA sequence is as follows: TGTGCCAGCAGCCAAGATGAAAGGGGGCGTTCACCCCTCCTCTTT. Translated, it reads CASSQDERGRSPLLF.